This TCR beta chain stems from a study of shared clonotypes between healthy human individuals. Study in general: Those who served as donors were a couple of women and three men between the ages of 18 and 49.

Overall study results and limits: Clonotypes shared by all four sorted-subset donors had higher generation probabilities than non-shared clonotypes. Larger estimated richness was generally recorded for naive subsets relative to memory subsets.

Both subsets, CD45RA+ naive and CD45RA-negative memory, were split from the CD4+ cells. TCRdb's table, derived via immunoSEQ multiplex PCR, lists solely in-frame clones and lacks some. The profile shows about 1.5 million clones, roughly 98% of them singletons. This CDR3 spans 17 amino acids. The V gene's germline CDR1 is MDHEN and CDR2 SYDVKM. Germline trimming cut 4 bases from V and 4 bases from J; bases unmatched to any gene: 9. Notes on this clone: Antigen: not known.

The receptor comes from a man under 40 in good health. Sequencing was carried out using naive CD4+ T cells sorted from blood. Subset indicated: CD45RA+ positively selected. The chain joins TRBV28 to TRBJ2-3, with 12 positions matching TRBD2. CDR3 nucleotides: TGTGCCAGCAGTTACCAACGACTAGCGGGAGTCCCAGATACGCAGTATTTT. Protein sequence: CASSYQRLAGVPDTQYF.